This T cell receptor beta chain was retrieved from a study of cytomegalovirus exposure and HLA in healthy donors (dated by TCRdb to 2017 to 2019). Regarding the study in general: In an earlier analysis of some 550 of the donors, roughly 300 Gb of sequence data and 117 million unique TCR beta sequences from roughly 180 million T cells were reported. Typing coverage varied by locus: roughly 629-630 donors for A, B, C, DRB1 and DQB1; more than 500 for DQA1; approximately 570 for DPA1; about 450 for DPB1. A later analysis re-examined previously published TCR beta repertoires from 610 or so donors and added high-resolution HLA genotyping to investigate patterns of TCR occurrence. Both class I and class II loci were covered by HLA typing, at four-digit resolution. Among the roughly 370 genotyped donors, approximately 76% belonged to the genetic ancestry cluster associated with self-reported Caucasian donors. Several DR-DQ haplotypes were handled as single units for association and clustering because linkage in the cohort was strong. In an earlier analysis of 500 to 650 of the donors, high-throughput TCR beta sequencing was used to judge whether each TCR beta V gene segment behaved as functional or pseudogenic. Rather than drawing on any new phenotypic data, the later analysis identified candidate immune exposures from TCR beta sequences and the way those sequences occurred across donors. Donor age, sex, ethnicity and CMV serostatus were compiled together with the repertoire data. The study aimed to test whether signatures of past pathogen exposure could be identified by cataloging public T cell receptors. The study combined high-throughput TCR immunosequencing, statistical association of individual TCRs with disease status, and machine learning to predict cytomegalovirus infection status. Along with the approximately 700-subject first cohort, a separate validation cohort of over a hundred different subjects was used. Among almost 400 genotyped donors of the cohort, an average of 235,054 unique TCR beta nucleotide sequences were sequenced per donor, roughly 20% of them non-productive. The study used immunosequencing to profile the T cell repertoires of some 600 subjects and linked those repertoires to cytomegalovirus serostatus. Every discovery cohort repertoire had been produced on one sequencing platform. Approximately 310 gigabases of sequencing data and approximately 80 million unique TCR sequences were included in an early release covering 550 to 650 HLA-typed donors. Genome-wide SNP genotypes for about three fifths of the roughly 670 donors were used in a later genetic analysis, which treated that subset as a discovery cohort.

Study-wide conclusions, independent of this receptor: Because some donors lacked HLA typing at each locus, the association tests relied only on the typed subset. Most CMV-associated TCR beta chains appeared to be HLA-restricted in a later analysis, and the HLA associations seemed to be driven largely by CMV exposure. The classifier was reported to diagnose cytomegalovirus status with high specificity and sensitivity in both the original cohort and the validation cohort. Some IMGT-functional V segments, including TRBV6-2 and TRBV6-3, could not be told apart with the 87-base-pair reads, so those segments were excluded. The sequencing pipeline was judged likely to have produced a cluster of highly shared sequence variants as a technical artifact. In an earlier analysis of around 600 of the donors, most TCR beta V segments appeared in productive rearrangements about 87% or about 30% of the time, broadly matching IMGT annotations. A later genetic analysis reported fewer N-insertions in productive TCRs among donors in an Asian-associated ancestry cluster than the approximately 700-donor mean. In vitro tests confirmed that a few of the cytomegalovirus-associated TCR beta chains recognize cytomegalovirus antigens. According to a later analysis, parvovirus B19, influenza, CMV and Epstein-Barr virus appeared linked to several top co-occurrence clusters. The authors suggested that the approach could potentially be extended to other disease states and immunological phenotypes. Roughly uniform sequencing depth across donors was assumed in presence/absence analyses, although this assumption may not hold. In a later genetic analysis, a missense DCLRE1C variant was associated with V-gene and J-gene trimming of TCR beta chains, and the association was replicated in an independent cohort. For the cohort, immune exposure information was limited to CMV serostatus. The earlier analysis of some 560 of the donors excluded approximately 15 rarely observed V segments, including chromosome 9 orphons, because counts were too low. In a later analysis, the rate of TCR association differed among HLA loci, with DRB1 alleles having the most associated TCRs and HLA-C alleles having the fewest. Specific HLA alleles were associated with some 15,000 TCR beta sequences at a false discovery rate of 0.05 in a later analysis. While some public TCRs were present in many individuals, most TCR sequences turned up only very rarely across donors. Correlated functional status among segregating V segments might be attributable to linkage disequilibrium, but an unknown experimental factor could not be ruled out. In a later analysis, HLA-associated TCR beta chains were found to be more clonally expanded and to have lower generation probabilities than equally common non-associated chains. Only TCR beta chains were sequenced in this cohort, and the absence of alpha or paired-chain data limited detectable features. A further reported finding was that TCR beta sequences accurately predicted the HLA-A and HLA-B alleles for most subjects in the first cohort. When HLA alleles, especially DR and DQ, strongly co-occurred, attributing TCR associations to individual alleles was difficult. The study gave a list of around 170 TCR beta chains associated with cytomegalovirus.

In total, 666 healthy bone marrow donors made up the cohort. Cohort members were all nominally healthy when sampled, although unrecorded immune exposures were likely present. The donor tested CMV seronegative, placing the donor among the 350 or so seronegative members of the cohort. A peripheral blood sample was provided by each donor, and peripheral blood mononuclear cells were used for TCR beta sequencing. The Qiagen DNeasy Blood Extraction Kit was used to extract genomic DNA from the blood cell samples. The library relied on the immunoSEQ multiplex PCR assay. A mixture of 60 forward primers for TCR Vbeta segments and 13 reverse primers for TCR Jbeta segments was used in the multiplex PCR. The CDR3 region of rearranged TCR beta genes was amplified from genomic DNA with a multiplex PCR assay. Amplified TCR beta libraries were sequenced as 87-base-pair reads on the Illumina HiSeq System. Per the original workflow: A later analysis tallied 75 million to 95 million unique TCR beta chains across the 666 repertoires, and about 10 million of those chains were shared by two or more donors. Raw reads were error-corrected and collapsed into unique sequences with a nearest-neighbor algorithm that merged closely related sequences to remove PCR and sequencing errors. Alignment of CDR3 sequences to IMGT reference sequences was used to assign V, D and J gene segments. For a sequence to be retained, a match of at least six nucleotides was required to both a V gene segment and a J gene segment. Rearrangements were classified as productive when the CDR3 lacked stop codons and remained in frame with V and J, and all other rearrangements were classified as non-productive. CDR3 was defined by IMGT convention, running from the second conserved V-encoded cysteine to the conserved J-encoded phenylalanine. In an earlier analysis of 500 to 650 of the donors, sequences lacking an unambiguous match to a single V gene segment were excluded. In an earlier analysis of roughly 600 of the donors, a V segment was called functional when productive rearrangements were above 56.7%, and segregating when the standard deviation between donors exceeded 5%. A statistical classification framework was developed to diagnose cytomegalovirus status using the catalog of TCR beta chain sequences. V and J gene assignment, in a later analysis, came from comparing TCR nucleotide sequences with IMGT/GENE-DB human TR gene sequences. Using the TCRdist pipeline, a later analysis assigned CDR3 sequences along with most-parsimonious VDJ recombination scenarios. In a later analysis, each TCR beta chain was defined by its CDR3 amino acid sequence together with its V-gene family, and reads lacking a unique V-gene family were excluded. To address suspected cross-contamination and a sequencing artifact, a later analysis removed approximately 600 highly shared, low-generation-probability nucleotide sequences. In a later analysis, a clonal expansion index for each public chain was calculated from normalized within-repertoire ranks of inferred template counts. In a later analysis, generation probabilities were computed with a VDJ recombination model fitted to out-of-frame rearrangements, and the resulting probabilities were checked against IGoR. A later analysis scored TCR-TCR, TCR-HLA and TCR-CMV co-occurrence with hypergeometric tests, applying a repertoire-size bias correction to TCR pairs. In a later analysis, false discovery rates were estimated by permuting HLA or CMV assignments 20 times. In a later analysis, co-occurring TCRs were grouped using DBSCAN, with TCRdist sequence similarity added in when clustering inside HLA-allele-positive subsets. Repertoires with fewer than 30,000 or more than 120,000 public chains, plus five repertoires with anomalous nucleotide sharing, were excluded from co-occurrence clustering. In TCRdb, the immuneACCESS table is reduced to in-frame sequences with V and J assigned. These tables do not hold every clone; where another copy was compared, an unresolved V gene accounts for under half, and the others remain unexplained. V and J calls and clone size are copied from that table; D and trimming were computed from the DNA. Here the sample has 50,000 to 65,000 clones; more than 65% occur a single time. The ten largest clones capture approximately 3% of the sample.

To note about this clone: No antigen is known for it. No per-base quality is available; no much larger clone lies one base away.

From the cysteine up to the phenylalanine, the CDR3 has a length of 14 residues. Only the CDR3 region is kept as DNA, spanning 42 bases read in frame from base 1. Based on the germline V gene, the CDR1 and CDR2 sequences are MNHEY and SVGAGI. Trimming removed 6 bases from V and 7 bases from J; the gene matches leave 5 bases unexplained. The sequenced material came from PBMCs. This clonotype originated in a young woman in good health and CMV-seronegative. This chain is built from TRBV6-5 and TRBJ2-1; 11 central bases correspond to TRBD1. The nucleotide sequence reads as follows: TGTGCCAGCAGCTCCGGGACAGGGGGGAATGAGCAGTTCTTC. Its protein is CASSSGTGGNEQFF.